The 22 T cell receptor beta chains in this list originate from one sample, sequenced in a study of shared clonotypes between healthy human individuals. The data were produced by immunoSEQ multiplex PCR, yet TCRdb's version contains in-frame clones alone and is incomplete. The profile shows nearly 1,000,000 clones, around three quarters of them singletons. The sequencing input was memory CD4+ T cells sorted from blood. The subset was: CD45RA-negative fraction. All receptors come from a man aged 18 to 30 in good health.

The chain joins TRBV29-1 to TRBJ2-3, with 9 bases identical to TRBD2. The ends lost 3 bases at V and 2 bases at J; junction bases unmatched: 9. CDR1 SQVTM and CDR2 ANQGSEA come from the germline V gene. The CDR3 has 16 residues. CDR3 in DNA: TGCAGCGTTGACACTTCAGCGGGGGGAACCACAGATACGCAGTATTTT. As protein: CSVDTSAGGTTDTQYF.

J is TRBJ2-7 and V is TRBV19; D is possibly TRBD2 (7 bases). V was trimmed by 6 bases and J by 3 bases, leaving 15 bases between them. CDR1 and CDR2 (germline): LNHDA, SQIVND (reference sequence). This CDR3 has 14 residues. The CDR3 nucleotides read TGTGCCAGTAGGAGGGGGTCTAGCGGCTACGAGCAGTACTTC. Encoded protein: CASRRGSSGYEQYF.

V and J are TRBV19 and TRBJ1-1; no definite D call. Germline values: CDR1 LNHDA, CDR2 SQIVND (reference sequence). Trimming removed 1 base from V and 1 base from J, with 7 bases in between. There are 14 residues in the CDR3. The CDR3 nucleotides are TGTGCCAGTAGTATAGGTAGGTGGAACACTGAAGCTTTCTTT. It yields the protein CASSIGRWNTEAFF.

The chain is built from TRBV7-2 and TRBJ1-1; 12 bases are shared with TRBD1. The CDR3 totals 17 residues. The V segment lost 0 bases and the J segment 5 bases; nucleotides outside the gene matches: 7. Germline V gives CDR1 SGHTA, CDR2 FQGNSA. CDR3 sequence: CASSLAGTGGGRTEAFF. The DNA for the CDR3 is TGTGCCAGCAGCTTAGCCGGGACAGGGGGCGGTAGGACTGAAGCTTTCTTT. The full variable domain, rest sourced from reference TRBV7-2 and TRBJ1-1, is GAGVSQSPSNKVTEKGKDVELRCDPISGHTALYWYRQSLGQGLEFLIYFQGNSAPDKSGLPSDRFSAERTGGSVSTLTIQRTQQEDSAVYLCASSLAGTGGGRTEAFFGQGTRLTVV.

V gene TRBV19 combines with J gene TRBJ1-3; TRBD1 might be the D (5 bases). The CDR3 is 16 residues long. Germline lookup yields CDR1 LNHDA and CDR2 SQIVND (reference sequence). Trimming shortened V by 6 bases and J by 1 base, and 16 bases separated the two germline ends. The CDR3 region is CASSAPGTLSGNTIYF. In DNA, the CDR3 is TGTGCCAGTAGCGCTCCCGGGACCCTTTCTGGAAACACCATATATTTT.

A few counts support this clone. CDR3 residues: CASSPGWGETQYF. The CDR3 nucleotides read TGCGCCAGCAGCCCTGGCTGGGGGGAGACCCAGTACTTC. The chain is built from TRBV4-3 and TRBJ2-5; D is perhaps TRBD1 or TRBD2 (5 bases each). Per the germline V gene, CDR1 is LGHNA and CDR2 is YSLEER. This CDR3 region has 13 residues. V shed 4 bases and J shed 5 bases, with 11 bases lying between them.

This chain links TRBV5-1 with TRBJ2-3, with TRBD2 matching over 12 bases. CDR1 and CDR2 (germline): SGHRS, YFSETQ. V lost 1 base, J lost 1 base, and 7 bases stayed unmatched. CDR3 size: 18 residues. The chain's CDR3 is CASSLRGLAGGRTDTQYF. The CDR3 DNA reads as TGCGCCAGCAGCTTGAGAGGGCTAGCGGGAGGGCGCACAGATACGCAGTATTTT. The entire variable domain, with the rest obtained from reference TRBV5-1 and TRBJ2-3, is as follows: KAGVTQTPRYLIKTRGQQVTLSCSPISGHRSVSWYQQTPGQGLQFLFEYFSETQRNKGNFPGRFSGRQFSNSRSEMNVSTLELGDSALYLCASSLRGLAGGRTDTQYFGPGTRLTVL.

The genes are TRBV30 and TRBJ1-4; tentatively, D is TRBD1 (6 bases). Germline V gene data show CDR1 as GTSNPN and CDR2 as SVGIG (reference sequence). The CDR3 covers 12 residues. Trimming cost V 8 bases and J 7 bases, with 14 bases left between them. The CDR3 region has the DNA TGTGCCCGAGGCCAGGGGCGTGAAAAACTGTTTTTT. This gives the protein CARGQGREKLFF.

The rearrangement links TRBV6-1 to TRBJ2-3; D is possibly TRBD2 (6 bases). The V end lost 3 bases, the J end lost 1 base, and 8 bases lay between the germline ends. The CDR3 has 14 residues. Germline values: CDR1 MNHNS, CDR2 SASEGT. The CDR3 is CASSDGGGTDTQYF. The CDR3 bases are TGTGCCAGCAGTGACGGGGGAGGCACAGATACGCAGTATTTT.

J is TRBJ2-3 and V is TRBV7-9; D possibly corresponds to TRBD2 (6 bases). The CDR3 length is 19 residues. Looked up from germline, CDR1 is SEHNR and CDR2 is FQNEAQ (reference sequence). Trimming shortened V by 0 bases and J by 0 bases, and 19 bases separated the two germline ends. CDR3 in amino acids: CASSLARPVAVGSTDTQYF. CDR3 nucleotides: TGTGCCAGCAGCTTAGCGCGTCCCGTAGCGGTGGGAAGCACAGATACGCAGTATTTT.

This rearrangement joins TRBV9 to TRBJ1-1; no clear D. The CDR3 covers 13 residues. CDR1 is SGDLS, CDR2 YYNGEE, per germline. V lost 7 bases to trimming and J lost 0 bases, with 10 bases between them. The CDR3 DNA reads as TGTGCCAGCGGGCGGGGTGTGAACACTGAAGCTTTCTTT. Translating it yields CASGRGVNTEAFF.

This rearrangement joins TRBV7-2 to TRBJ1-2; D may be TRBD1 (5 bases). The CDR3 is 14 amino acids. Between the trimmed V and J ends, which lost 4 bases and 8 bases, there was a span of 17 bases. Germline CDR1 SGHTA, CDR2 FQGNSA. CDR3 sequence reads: CASSSRDPRRGYTF. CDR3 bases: TGTGCCAGCAGCTCCCGGGACCCCCGTCGAGGCTACACCTTC.

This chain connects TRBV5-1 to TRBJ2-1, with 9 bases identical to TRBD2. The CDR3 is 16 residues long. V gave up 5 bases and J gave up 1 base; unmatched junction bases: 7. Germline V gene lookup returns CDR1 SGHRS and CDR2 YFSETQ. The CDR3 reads CASSTALAGSYNEQFF. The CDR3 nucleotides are TGCGCCAGCAGTACAGCTCTAGCGGGATCCTACAATGAGCAGTTCTTC.

CDR3 loop: CASSSRTASRSRETQYF. The CDR3 nucleotides read TGTGCCAGCAGCTCCAGGACGGCTTCTAGGAGTCGGGAGACCCAGTACTTC. V gene TRBV7-2 combines with J gene TRBJ2-5; D ambiguous. This CDR3 is 17 amino acids long. Trimming took 4 bases from V and 5 from J, leaving 23 bases between them. Germline V gene data show CDR1 as SGHTA and CDR2 as FQGNSA. Variable domain in full (rest from reference TRBV7-2 and TRBJ2-5): GAGVSQSPSNKVTEKGKDVELRCDPISGHTALYWYRQSLGQGLEFLIYFQGNSAPDKSGLPSDRFSAERTGGSVSTLTIQRTQQEDSAVYLCASSSRTASRSRETQYFGPGTRLLVL.

This CDR3 reads CASSIRDRAAGELFF. The CDR3 DNA follows: TGTGCCAGCAGCATCCGGGACAGGGCGGCCGGGGAGCTGTTTTTT. The chain carries TRBV11-3 and TRBJ2-2, with 9 bases fitting TRBD1. Germline V gene sequence: CDR1 SGHNT, CDR2 YENEEA. V dropped 5 bases and J dropped 6; count of bases not matched to a gene: 7. The CDR3 has 15 residues.

The CDR3 sequence: CASIPRSSYNSPLHF. The CDR3 DNA follows: TGTGCCAGCATCCCCAGGAGCTCCTATAATTCACCCCTCCACTTT. The V call is TRBV6-1, the J call TRBJ1-6; D is unclear. Trimming removed 7 bases from V and 0 bases from J, with 10 bases in between. The CDR3 is 15 amino acids. Germline V lookup: CDR1 MNHNS, CDR2 SASEGT.

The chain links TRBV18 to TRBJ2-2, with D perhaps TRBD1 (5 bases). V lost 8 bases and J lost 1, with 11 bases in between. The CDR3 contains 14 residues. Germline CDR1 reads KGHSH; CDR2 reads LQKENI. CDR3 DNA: TGTGCCAGCCGAGAGCAGGGGAACACCGGGGAGCTGTTTTTT. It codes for CASREQGNTGELFF.

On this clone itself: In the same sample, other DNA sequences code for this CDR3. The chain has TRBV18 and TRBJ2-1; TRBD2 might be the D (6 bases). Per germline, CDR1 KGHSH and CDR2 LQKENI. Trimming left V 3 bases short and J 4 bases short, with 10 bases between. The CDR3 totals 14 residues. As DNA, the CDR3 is TGTGCCAGCTCACCGGGACTCCCTTACAATGAGCAGTTCTTC. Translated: CASSPGLPYNEQFF.

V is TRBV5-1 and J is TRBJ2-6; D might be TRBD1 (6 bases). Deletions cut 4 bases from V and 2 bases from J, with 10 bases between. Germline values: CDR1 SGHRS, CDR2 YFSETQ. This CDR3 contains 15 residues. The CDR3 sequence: CASSLGAPGANVLTF. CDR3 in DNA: TGCGCCAGCAGCCTGGGGGCGCCTGGGGCCAACGTCCTGACTTTC.

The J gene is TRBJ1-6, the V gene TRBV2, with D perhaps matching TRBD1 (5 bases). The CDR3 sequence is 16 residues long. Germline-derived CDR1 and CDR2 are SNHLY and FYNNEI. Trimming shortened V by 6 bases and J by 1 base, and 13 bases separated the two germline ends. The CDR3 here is CASSGGDGSYNSPLHF. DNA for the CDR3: TGTGCCAGCAGCGGTGGGGACGGTTCCTATAATTCACCCCTCCACTTT.

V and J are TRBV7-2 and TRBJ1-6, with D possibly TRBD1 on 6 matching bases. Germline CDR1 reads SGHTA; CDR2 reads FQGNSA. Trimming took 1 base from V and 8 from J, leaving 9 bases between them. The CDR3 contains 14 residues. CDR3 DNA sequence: TGTGCCAGCAGCTTAGGGACAGCGTATTCACCCCTCCACTTT. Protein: CASSLGTAYSPLHF.

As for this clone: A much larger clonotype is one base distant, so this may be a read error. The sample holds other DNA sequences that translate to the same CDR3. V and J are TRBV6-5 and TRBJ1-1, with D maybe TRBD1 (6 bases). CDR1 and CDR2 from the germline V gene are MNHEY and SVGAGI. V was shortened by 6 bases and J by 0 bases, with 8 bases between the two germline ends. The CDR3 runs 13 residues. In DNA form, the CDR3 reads TGTGCCAGCAGCCGGACAGTGAACACTGAAGCTTTCTTT. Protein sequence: CASSRTVNTEAFF.